Listed here are 9 T cell receptor beta chains from one sample, sequenced in a study of neurological immune-mediated disorders. TCRdb re-derived calls from the 5' RACE reads in MiXCR, one entry per CDR3 protein. The sample has 65,000 to 85,000 distinct CDR3 sequences; 3.2% are singletons. The sequenced sample consisted of PBMCs. The receptors stem from a woman in her forties or fifties with multiple sclerosis.

The sample holds many counts of this clonotype. The gene calls are TRBV7-2 and TRBJ2-1; TRBD2 matches at 8 bases. The junction had 6 bases not matched to a gene; V was cut back by 7 bases and J by 4 bases. The V gene's germline CDR1 is SGHTA and CDR2 FQGNSA. The CDR3 sequence is 14 residues long. The CDR3 nucleotides are TGTGCCAGCACGGGGGGGGCCCGTTACAATGAGCAGTTCTTC. Its translation: CASTGGARYNEQFF.

This clonotype was found many times. The chain joins TRBV20-1 to TRBJ2-6; D unclear. CDR3 size: 14 residues. The V gene's germline CDR1 is DFQATT and CDR2 SNEGSKA (reference sequence). V was clipped by 2 bases and J by 0 bases, with 5 bases between them. The CDR3 is CSARQHSGANVLTF. DNA for the CDR3: TGCAGTGCTAGACAGCACTCTGGGGCCAACGTCCTGACTTTC.

Many counts were recorded for this clonotype. The chain links TRBV7-2 to TRBJ2-7; 9 bases line up with TRBD2. The germline CDR1 and CDR2 sequences are SGHTA and FQGNSA. V was pared by 2 bases and J by 4 bases, with 9 bases of the junction left unmatched. CDR3 size: 16 residues. CDR3 coding DNA: TGTGCCAGCAGCTTAAACGTGGTGCGGGAGGGGTACGAGCAGTACTTC. Protein product: CASSLNVVREGYEQYF.

This clonotype was counted many times. J is TRBJ1-3 and V is TRBV7-2, with TRBD1 matching 7 bases. Per germline, CDR1 SGHTA and CDR2 FQGNSA. Losses at the gene ends were 2 bases for V and 2 bases for J; bases not matched to a gene: 6. The length of the CDR3 is 16 residues. CDR3 nucleotide sequence: TGTGCCAGCAGCTTAAAACCCGGGACAGCTGGAAACACCATATATTTT. As protein: CASSLKPGTAGNTIYF.

This clonotype was detected a few times. A read error may explain this, as a much larger clone is one base away. J is TRBJ2-5 and V is TRBV5-1, with D perhaps TRBD1 or TRBD2 (5 bases each). The germline V gene encodes CDR1 SGHRS and CDR2 YFSETQ. The CDR3 is 13 residues long. CDR3 bases: TGCGCCAGCAGCCAGGGAGTTGAAGAGAACCAGTACTTC. Translation: CASSQGVEENQYF.

V is TRBV28 and J is TRBJ2-7; perhaps D is TRBD1 or TRBD2 (5 bases each). The CDR3 totals 15 residues. Germline-derived CDR1 and CDR2 are MDHEN and SYDVKM. V lost 1 base and J lost 2, with 12 bases in between. Written as DNA, the CDR3 is TGTGCCAGCAGTTTATCCCCGGGGCCTCCCTACGAGCAGTACTTC. Translated: CASSLSPGPPYEQYF.

This clonotype showed up many times. The chain is built from TRBV7-9 and TRBJ1-1; D gene uncertain. Trimming took off 5 bases at V and 4 bases at J, with 5 bases between the two ends. The CDR3 contains 11 residues. Per the germline V gene, CDR1 is SEHNR and CDR2 is FQNEAQ (reference sequence). Here the CDR3 reads CASSKVTEAFF. The CDR3 DNA reads as TGTGCCAGCAGCAAGGTCACTGAAGCTTTCTTT.

This clonotype was found many times. V is TRBV12-3 or TRBV12-4 and J is TRBJ2-2; no reliable D call. The length of the CDR3 is 12 residues. V lost 1 base to trimming and J lost 7 bases, with 4 bases between them. The CDR3 region is CASSLEVGELFF. The CDR3, as DNA: TGTGCCAGCAGTTTAGAGGTCGGGGAGCTGTTTTTT.

In its sample, this clonotype was seen many times. V is TRBV10-3 and J is TRBJ2-7; 8 bases align to TRBD1. With V trimmed by 11 bases and J by 1 base, 10 bases remained unmatched. The CDR3 is 14 residues long. Germline-derived CDR1 and CDR2 are ENHRY and SYGVKD. CDR3 loop: CASQGVGLSYEQYF. The CDR3 nucleotides read TGTGCCTCACAGGGGGTTGGATTGTCCTACGAGCAGTACTTC.